This record looks at one T cell receptor beta chain sequence and its context. The target antigen is unknown. This specimen comes from a study of T cells in localized non-small cell lung cancer. Germline loops: CDR1 LNHDA, CDR2 SQIVND (reference sequence). The CDR3 has 13 residues. Trimming shortened V by 6 bases and J by 6 bases, and 12 bases separated the two germline ends. The repertoire was sequenced with immunoSEQ multiplex PCR; TCRdb's copy has only in-frame clones and lacks some. This table has roughly 38,000 clones, about 87% appearing once. Overall study findings and caveats: As only one tumor region underwent sequencing, heterogeneity remains possible. Of the tissues analyzed, uninvolved adjacent lung showed maximal T cell clonality, greater than tumor. Adjacent lung was found to contain a median about 55 of the top 100 tumor clones. Density of T cells in blood, when higher, went with longer overall survival.

The material was peripheral blood, obtained before any cancer treatment. This TCR came from a woman aged 40-69 years with stage I lung adenocarcinoma. The J gene is TRBJ1-5, the V gene TRBV19, with a tentative D call TRBD1 (5 bases). The CDR3 region is CASSLQGGQPQHF. The CDR3 DNA follows: TGTGCCAGTAGCCTTCAGGGAGGTCAGCCCCAGCATTTT.